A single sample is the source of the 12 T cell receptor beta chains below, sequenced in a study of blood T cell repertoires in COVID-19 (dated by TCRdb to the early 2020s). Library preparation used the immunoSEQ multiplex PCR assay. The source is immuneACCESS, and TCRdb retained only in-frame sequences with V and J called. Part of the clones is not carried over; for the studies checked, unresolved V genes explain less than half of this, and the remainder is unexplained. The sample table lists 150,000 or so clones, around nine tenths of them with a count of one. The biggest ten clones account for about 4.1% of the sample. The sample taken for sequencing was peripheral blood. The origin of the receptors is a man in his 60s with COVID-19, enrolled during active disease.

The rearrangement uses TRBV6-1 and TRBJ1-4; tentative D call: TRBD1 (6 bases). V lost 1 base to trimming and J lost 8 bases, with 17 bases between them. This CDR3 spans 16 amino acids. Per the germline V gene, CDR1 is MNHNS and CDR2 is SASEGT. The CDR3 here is CASSEVPDRLREKLFF. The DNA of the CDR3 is TGTGCCAGCAGTGAAGTCCCAGACAGGCTTCGGGAAAAACTGTTTTTT.

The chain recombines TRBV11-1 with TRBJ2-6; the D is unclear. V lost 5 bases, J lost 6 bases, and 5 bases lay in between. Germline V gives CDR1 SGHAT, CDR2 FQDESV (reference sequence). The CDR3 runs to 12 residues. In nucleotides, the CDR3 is TGTGCCAGCAGCCGCGCGGCCAACGTCCTGACTTTC. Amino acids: CASSRAANVLTF.

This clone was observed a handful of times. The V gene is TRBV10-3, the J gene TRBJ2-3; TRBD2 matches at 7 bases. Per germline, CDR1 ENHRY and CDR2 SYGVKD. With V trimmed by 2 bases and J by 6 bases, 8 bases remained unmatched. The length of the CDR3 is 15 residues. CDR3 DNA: TGTGCCATCAGTGAGGCTAGCGGTTCAGTGGATACGCAGTATTTT. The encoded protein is CAISEASGSVDTQYF.

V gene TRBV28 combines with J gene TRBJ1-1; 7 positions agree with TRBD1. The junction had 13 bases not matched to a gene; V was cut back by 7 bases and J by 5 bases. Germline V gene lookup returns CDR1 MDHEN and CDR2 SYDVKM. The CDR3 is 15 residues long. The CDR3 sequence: CASIVLKGATTEAFF. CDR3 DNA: TGTGCCAGCATAGTATTAAAGGGGGCAACGACTGAAGCTTTCTTT.

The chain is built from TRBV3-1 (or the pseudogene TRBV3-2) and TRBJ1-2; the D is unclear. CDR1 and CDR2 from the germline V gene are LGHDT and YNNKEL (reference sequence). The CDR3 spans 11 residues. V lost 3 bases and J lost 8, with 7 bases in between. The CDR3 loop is CASSQNGGYTF. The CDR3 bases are TGTGCCAGCAGCCAGAATGGCGGCTACACCTTC.

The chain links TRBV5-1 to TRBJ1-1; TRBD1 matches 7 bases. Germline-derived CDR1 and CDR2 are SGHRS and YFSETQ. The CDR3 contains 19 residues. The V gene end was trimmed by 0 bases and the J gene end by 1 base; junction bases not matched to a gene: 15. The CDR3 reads CASSLARKGAPVGNTEAFF. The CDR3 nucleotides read TGCGCCAGCAGCTTGGCCCGTAAGGGGGCCCCCGTCGGGAACACTGAAGCTTTCTTT.

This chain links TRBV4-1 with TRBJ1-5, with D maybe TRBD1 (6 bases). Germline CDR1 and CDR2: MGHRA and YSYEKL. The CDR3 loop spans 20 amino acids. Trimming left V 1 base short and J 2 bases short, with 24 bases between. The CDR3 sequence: CASSQGPGTPGLRCNQPQHF. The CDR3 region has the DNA TGCGCCAGCAGCCAAGGTCCCGGGACACCCGGCCTCCGCTGCAATCAGCCCCAGCATTTT.

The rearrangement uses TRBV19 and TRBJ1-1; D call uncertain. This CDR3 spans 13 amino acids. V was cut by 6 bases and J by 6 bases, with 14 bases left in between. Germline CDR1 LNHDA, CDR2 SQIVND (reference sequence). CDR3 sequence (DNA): TGTGCCAGTAGAGAAAGGCAGGTGGCTGAAGCTTTCTTT. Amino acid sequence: CASRERQVAEAFF.

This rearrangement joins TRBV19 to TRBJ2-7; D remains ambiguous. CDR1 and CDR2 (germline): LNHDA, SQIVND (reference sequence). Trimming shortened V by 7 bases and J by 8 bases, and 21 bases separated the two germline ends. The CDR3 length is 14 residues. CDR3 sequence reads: CASTPRSASWKQYF. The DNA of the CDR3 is TGTGCCAGTACCCCTAGGTCGGCCTCGTGGAAGCAGTACTTC.

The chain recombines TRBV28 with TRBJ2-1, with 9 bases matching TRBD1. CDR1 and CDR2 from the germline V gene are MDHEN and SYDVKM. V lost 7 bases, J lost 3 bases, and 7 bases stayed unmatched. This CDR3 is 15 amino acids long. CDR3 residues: CASTRDRGFYNEQFF. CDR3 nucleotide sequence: TGTGCCAGCACCCGAGACAGGGGGTTCTACAATGAGCAGTTCTTC.

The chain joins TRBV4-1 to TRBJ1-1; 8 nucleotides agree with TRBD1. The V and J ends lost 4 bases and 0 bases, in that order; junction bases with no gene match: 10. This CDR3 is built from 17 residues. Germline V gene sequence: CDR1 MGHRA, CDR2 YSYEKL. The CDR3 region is CASSLSEGQGMNTEAFF. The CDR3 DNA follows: TGCGCCAGCAGCCTGTCTGAAGGACAGGGAATGAACACTGAAGCTTTCTTT.

CDR3 in amino acids: CASSLAGGQQQYF. The CDR3 DNA sequence: TGTGCCAGCAGCTTGGCTGGGGGACAACAGCAGTACTTC. The chain has TRBV5-8 and TRBJ2-7; possibly TRBD1 for D (6 bases). Trimming took 0 bases from V and 8 from J, leaving 12 bases between them. Germline CDR1 is SGHTS and CDR2 is YDEGEE. There are 13 residues in the CDR3.